This TCR beta chain derives from a study of CD8+ T cells in alopecia areata. About the study: Treated patients were dosed with oral tofacitinib, taking 5 to 10 mg twice daily. Study conclusions and caveats: Only one nonresponder was present, which leaves the link between baseline CD8+ expansion and response uncertain. Scalp lesions, especially in alopecia totalis/universalis, had higher clonality than normal scalp. Under tofacitinib, numerous expanded lesional clonotypes remained detectable in scalp and blood.

The CDR3 is made up of 14 amino acids. The treatment: oral pan-JAK inhibitor, 5-10 mg twice daily. Reverse transcription of extracted RNA yielded cDNA, which provided the sequencing template. Sequenced by immunoSEQ multiplex PCR; TCRdb stores in-frame clones only, minus some. The sample holds under 250,000 clones, over 60% seen once. As concerns this clone: Its specificity is not known.

This receptor was taken from a human donor with alopecia areata. V usage is TRBV21-1 and J usage is TRBJ1-2. TRBV21-1 is termed a pseudogene. Sequencing used CD4+ T cells sorted from blood, obtained at roughly week 45, from a patient treated with tofacitinib. The CDR3 sequence is CASSIVWGFNRYTF. In nucleotides, the CDR3 is TGTGCCAGCAGCATTGTTTGGGGGTTCAATCGCTACACCTTC.